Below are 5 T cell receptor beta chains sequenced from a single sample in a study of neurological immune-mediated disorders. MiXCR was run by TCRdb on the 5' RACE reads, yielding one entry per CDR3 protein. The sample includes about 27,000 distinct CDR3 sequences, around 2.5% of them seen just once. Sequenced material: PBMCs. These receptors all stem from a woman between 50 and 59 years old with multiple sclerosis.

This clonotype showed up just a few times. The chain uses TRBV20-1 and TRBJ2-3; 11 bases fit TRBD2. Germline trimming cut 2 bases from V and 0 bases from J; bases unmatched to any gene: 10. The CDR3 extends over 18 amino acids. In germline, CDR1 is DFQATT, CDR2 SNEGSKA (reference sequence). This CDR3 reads CSARYTSGRSMSTDTQYF. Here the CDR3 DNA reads TGCAGTGCTAGATACACTAGCGGGAGATCAATGAGCACAGATACGCAGTATTTT.

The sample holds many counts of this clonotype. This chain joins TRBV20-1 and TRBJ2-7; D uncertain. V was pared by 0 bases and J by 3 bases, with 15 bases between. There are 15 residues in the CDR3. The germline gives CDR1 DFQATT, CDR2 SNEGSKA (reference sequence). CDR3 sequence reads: CSARDLIPGRYEQYF. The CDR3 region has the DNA TGCAGTGCTAGAGATCTTATACCTGGCCGCTACGAGCAGTACTTC.

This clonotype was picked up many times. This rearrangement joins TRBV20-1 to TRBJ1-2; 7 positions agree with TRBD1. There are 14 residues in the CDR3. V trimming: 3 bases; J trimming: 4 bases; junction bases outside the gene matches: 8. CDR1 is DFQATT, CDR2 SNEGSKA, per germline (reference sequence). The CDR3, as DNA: TGCAGTGCTAGGACAGGGTTAGGAAGCTATGGCTACACCTTC. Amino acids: CSARTGLGSYGYTF.

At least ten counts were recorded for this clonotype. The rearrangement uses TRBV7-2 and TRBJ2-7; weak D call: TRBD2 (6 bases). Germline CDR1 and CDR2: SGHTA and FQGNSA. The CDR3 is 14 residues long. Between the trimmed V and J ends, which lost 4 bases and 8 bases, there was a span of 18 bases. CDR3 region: CASSSEGRASQQYF. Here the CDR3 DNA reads TGTGCCAGCAGCTCGGAGGGCAGGGCCTCTCAGCAGTACTTC.

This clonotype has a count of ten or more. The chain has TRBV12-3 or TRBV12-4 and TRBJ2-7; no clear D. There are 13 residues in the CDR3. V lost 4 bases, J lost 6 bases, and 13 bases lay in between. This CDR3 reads CASSSLEGSEQYF. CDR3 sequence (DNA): TGTGCCAGCAGTTCGCTGGAAGGCTCCGAGCAGTACTTC.